A single sample is the source of the 22 T cell receptor beta chains below, sequenced in a study of CD8 T cells in Susac syndrome. The RNA input was about 0.45 to 1 ug, and it was reverse transcribed with random hexamers. TCRdb re-derived calls from the immunoSEQ multiplex PCR reads in MiXCR, one entry per CDR3 protein. The sample records 130,000 to 150,000 distinct CDR3 sequences, approximately 96% being singletons. Input material: CD4+ T cells from PBMCs. All receptors derive from a human donor with Susac syndrome.

V and J are TRBV9 and TRBJ1-3; TRBD1 is a possible D gene (6 bases). This CDR3 is built from 17 residues. V lost 0 bases and J lost 1, with 14 bases in between. Germline values: CDR1 SGDLS, CDR2 YYNGEE. CDR3 sequence: CASSVATQGFSGNTIYF. The CDR3 DNA follows: TGTGCCAGCAGCGTAGCTACTCAGGGGTTTTCTGGAAACACCATATATTTT.

The J gene is TRBJ1-4, the V gene TRBV7-8; D is unclear. The CDR3 is 14 residues long. Per the germline V gene, CDR1 is SGHVS and CDR2 is FQNEAQ. Trimming cost V 1 base and J 3 bases, with 6 bases left between them. CDR3 residues: CASSLGSANEKLFF. The CDR3 DNA reads as TGTGCCAGCAGCTTAGGCTCGGCTAATGAAAAACTGTTTTTT. Drawing the rest from reference TRBV7-8 and TRBJ1-4, the complete variable domain is GAGVSQSPRYKVAKRGQDVALRCDPISGHVSLFWYQQALGQGPEFLTYFQNEAQLDKSGLPSDRFFAERPEGSVSTLKIQRTQQEDSAVYLCASSLGSANEKLFFGSGTQLSVL.

The gene calls are TRBV5-1 and TRBJ2-5, with no clear D. CDR3 length: 13 amino acids. Germline V gene sequence: CDR1 SGHRS, CDR2 YFSETQ. Trimming stripped 5 bases from V and 1 base from J, with 9 bases between. This chain's CDR3 is CASSLMGQETQYF. In DNA form, the CDR3 reads TGCGCCAGCAGTTTAATGGGCCAAGAGACCCAGTACTTC.

The rearrangement joins TRBV5-1 to TRBJ1-6; the D is unclear. V dropped 5 bases and J dropped 2 bases, with 2 bases sitting between them. Germline values: CDR1 SGHRS, CDR2 YFSETQ. This CDR3 region has 12 residues. The chain's CDR3 is CASSPYNSPLHF. The CDR3, as DNA: TGCGCCAGCAGTCCCTATAATTCACCCCTCCACTTT. Together with reference TRBV5-1 and TRBJ1-6, the CDR3 gives the full variable domain: KAGVTQTPRYLIKTRGQQVTLSCSPISGHRSVSWYQQTPGQGLQFLFEYFSETQRNKGNFPGRFSGRQFSNSRSEMNVSTLELGDSALYLCASSPYNSPLHFGNGTRLTVT.

The genes are TRBV6-5 and TRBJ1-4; D remains unclear. V was trimmed by 0 bases and J by 8 bases, leaving 7 bases between them. The CDR3 loop spans 13 amino acids. CDR1 and CDR2 from the germline V gene are MNHEY and SVGAGI. CDR3 coding DNA: TGTGCCAGCAGTTACTCGAACGGGGAAAAACTGTTTTTT. It is translated as CASSYSNGEKLFF.

Notes on this clonotype: One end of the junction varies from germline; a read error may be responsible. The chain links TRBV4-1 to TRBJ2-7, with D possibly being TRBD1 or TRBD2 (5 bases each). The CDR3 covers 14 residues. From germline, CDR1 is MGHRA and CDR2 YSYEKL. In DNA, the CDR3 is TGCGCCAGCAGCCAAGATAGAAGGGTGCAGGGAGTCGAATTC. Protein: CASSQDRRVQGVEF.

The chain employs TRBV12-3 or TRBV12-4 and TRBJ2-1; no clear D. V shed 5 bases and J shed 9 bases, with 14 bases lying between them. The CDR3 runs 13 residues. Here the CDR3 reads CASSPKGFGEQFF. CDR3 bases: TGTGCCAGCAGTCCCAAGGGTTTCGGTGAGCAGTTCTTC.

The chain carries TRBV29-1 and TRBJ1-4; D gene uncertain. The V gene's germline CDR1 is SQVTM and CDR2 ANQGSEA. CDR3 length: 14 residues. V dropped 5 bases and J dropped 4 bases, with 14 bases sitting between them. In nucleotides, the CDR3 is TGCAGCGTTCGAAGCCCCGAGGGTAATGAAAAACTGTTTTTT. Its protein product is CSVRSPEGNEKLFF. Supplemented by reference TRBV29-1 and TRBJ1-4, the full variable domain reads SAVISQKPSRDICQRGTSLTIQCQVDSQVTMMFWYRQQPGQSLTLIATANQGSEATYESGFVIDKFPISRPNLTFSTLTVSNMSPEDSSIYLCSVRSPEGNEKLFFGSGTQLSVL.

V and J are TRBV5-4 and TRBJ2-1; no reliable D call. CDR1 and CDR2 (germline): SGHNT, YYREEE (reference sequence). This CDR3 is built from 15 residues. V dropped 4 bases and J dropped 8 bases, with 19 bases sitting between them. For the CDR3, the DNA is TGTGCCAGCAGCCCCTATCTGGAGACGGGCGATGAGCAGTTCTTC. It encodes CASSPYLETGDEQFF.

The rearrangement links TRBV19 to TRBJ2-1; 13 bases align to TRBD2. The CDR3 has 15 amino acids. Trimming removed 3 bases from V and 4 bases from J; junction bases left unmatched: 0. The germline V gene encodes CDR1 LNHDA and CDR2 SQIVND (reference sequence). CDR3 nucleotides: TGTGCCAGTAGTATGGGACTAGCGGGGTACAATGAGCAGTTCTTC. Its translation is CASSMGLAGYNEQFF.

The chain couples TRBV20-1 to TRBJ1-1; a possible D gene is TRBD1 (5 bases). The CDR3 sequence is 13 residues long. V lost 6 bases and J 4 bases, leaving 15 bases between the germline ends. In germline, CDR1 is DFQATT, CDR2 SNEGSKA (reference sequence). DNA of the CDR3: TGCAGTGCCCCCAGGACATTGGGCACTGAAGCTTTCTTT. It specifies CSAPRTLGTEAFF.

The CDR3 region has the DNA TGCAGCGTCGCAGACTGGACCGGGGAGACCCAGTACTTC. It encodes CSVADWTGETQYF. The chain employs TRBV29-1 and TRBJ2-5; D unresolved. V was shortened by 6 bases and J by 5 bases, with 16 bases between the two germline ends. The CDR3 has 13 amino acids. Germline assignment: CDR1 SQVTM and CDR2 ANQGSEA. Filled out from reference TRBV29-1 and TRBJ2-5, the complete variable domain reads SAVISQKPSRDICQRGTSLTIQCQVDSQVTMMFWYRQQPGQSLTLIATANQGSEATYESGFVIDKFPISRPNLTFSTLTVSNMSPEDSSIYLCSVADWTGETQYFGPGTRLLVL.

V gene TRBV9 combines with J gene TRBJ2-2; 8 nucleotides match TRBD1. This CDR3 spans 15 amino acids. V shed 1 base, J shed 1 base, and the junction held 0 bases outside the gene matches. Germline V gene data show CDR1 as SGDLS and CDR2 as YYNGEE. The DNA of the CDR3 is TGTGCCAGCAGCGTAACAGGGGGGAACACCGGGGAGCTGTTTTTT. Residues: CASSVTGGNTGELFF.

This clonotype was seen a single time. The V and J genes are TRBV18 and TRBJ2-2; the D gene is possibly TRBD2 (5 bases). V was trimmed by 2 bases and J by 0 bases, leaving 10 bases between them. The CDR3 contains 16 residues. CDR1 KGHSH and CDR2 LQKENI come from the germline V gene. The CDR3, as DNA: TGTGCCAGCTCACCAAACCGGGGTCCGAACACCGGGGAGCTGTTTTTT. It specifies CASSPNRGPNTGELFF.

The CDR3 DNA is TGCGCCAGCAGCTTCGGACAGGGGATGGATACGCAGTATTTT. Amino acids: CASSFGQGMDTQYF. This chain links TRBV5-1 with TRBJ2-3, with TRBD1 identical over 9 bases. The CDR3 consists of 14 residues. Per germline, CDR1 SGHRS and CDR2 YFSETQ. V lost 2 bases, J lost 6 bases, and 4 bases stayed unmatched. Based on the CDR3 plus reference TRBV5-1 and TRBJ2-3, the full variable domain is KAGVTQTPRYLIKTRGQQVTLSCSPISGHRSVSWYQQTPGQGLQFLFEYFSETQRNKGNFPGRFSGRQFSNSRSEMNVSTLELGDSALYLCASSFGQGMDTQYFGPGTRLTVL.

This clonotype appeared a single time. CDR3 DNA: TGTGCCAGCAGCCAAGGGTTGGCCGGGATCCGCACAGATACGCAGTATTTT. Its protein is CASSQGLAGIRTDTQYF. This chain connects TRBV3-1 to TRBJ2-3; D is perhaps TRBD2 (5 bases). The V end was cut by 1 base, the J end by 1 base, with 15 bases between. From germline, CDR1 is LGHDT and CDR2 YNNKEL (reference sequence). CDR3 length: 17 residues.

The V call is TRBV29-1, the J call TRBJ1-2, with TRBD1 identical over 7 bases. The CDR3 spans 12 residues. With V trimmed by 8 bases and J by 7 bases, 10 bases remained unmatched. The V gene's germline CDR1 is SQVTM and CDR2 ANQGSEA. This chain's CDR3 is CSPTGAGGGYTF. The CDR3 nucleotides are TGCAGCCCTACAGGGGCCGGAGGTGGCTACACCTTC.

The V gene is TRBV5-1, the J gene TRBJ2-7, with D tentatively TRBD2 (5 bases). The germline CDR1 and CDR2 sequences are SGHRS and YFSETQ. Trimming shortened V by 2 bases and J by 1 base, and 10 bases separated the two germline ends. The CDR3 runs to 14 residues. The CDR3 DNA follows: TGCGCCAGCAGCTTCCGCGGCGGGTCCTACGAGCAGTACTTC. This translates into CASSFRGGSYEQYF.

The gene calls are TRBV21-1 and TRBJ2-7; the table's TRBD1 call for D was not verified on the DNA. TRBV21-1 is a known pseudogene. The CDR3 totals 17 residues. The CDR3 nucleotides are TGTGCCAGCAGCAAAGAGGAGGGACAGGGAGGGGTCTACGAGCAGTACTTC. This codes for CASSKEEGQGGVYEQYF.

The J gene is TRBJ2-7, the V gene TRBV5-5, with a weak D call TRBD2 (5 bases). V was pared by 7 bases and J by 5 bases, with 10 bases between. This CDR3 has 11 amino acids. From germline, CDR1 is SGHKS and CDR2 YYEKEE (reference sequence). The CDR3 reads CASSGWDEQYF. In nucleotides, the CDR3 is TGTGCCAGCTCGGGGTGGGACGAGCAGTACTTC.

The chain recombines TRBV20-1 with TRBJ2-1; no firm D call. V was shortened by 4 bases and J by 0 bases, with 7 bases between the two germline ends. CDR3 length: 13 amino acids. CDR1 and CDR2 (germline): DFQATT, SNEGSKA (reference sequence). CDR3 protein: CSATVSSYNEQFF. CDR3 nucleotide sequence: TGCAGTGCTACGGTAAGCTCCTACAATGAGCAGTTCTTC.

The genes are TRBV12-3 or TRBV12-4 and TRBJ1-5; 9 positions agree with TRBD1. This CDR3 comprises 23 residues. After removal of 3 bases from V and 5 bases from J, the junction contained 29 bases not matched to a gene. The CDR3 nucleotides are TGTGCCAGCAGTTTTTGGCGTCGAACCTTTACAGGGGGCGAGGGCAGGGGTGATCAGCCCCAGCATTTT. It yields the protein CASSFWRRTFTGGEGRGDQPQHF.